One and the same sample provided the 29 T cell receptor beta chains below, sequenced in a study of blood T cell repertoires in COVID-19. This table comes from immunoSEQ multiplex PCR, and its TCRdb copy is limited to in-frame clones, with some not included. The sample gives 100,000 to 150,000 clones, roughly 90% of which show up once; approximately 8% is in the top ten. Sequencing was performed on peripheral blood. These receptors came from a man aged 45-60 years with acute or convalescent COVID-19.

In this sample, this clone turned up once. As DNA, the CDR3 is TGCGCCAGCAGTGATGCAACGGTGAACACTGAAGCTTTCTTT. As protein: CASSDATVNTEAFF. The rearrangement joins TRBV10-1 to TRBJ1-1; D remains unclear. The CDR3 sequence is 14 residues long. Germline V CDR1 and CDR2: WNHNN, SYGVQD (reference sequence). V lost 3 bases and J lost 0, with 8 bases in between.

The chain recombines TRBV27 with TRBJ1-1; 7 bases are shared with TRBD1. The CDR3 is made up of 16 amino acids. Germline CDR1 MNHEY, CDR2 SMNVEV (reference sequence). V was pared by 3 bases and J by 5 bases, with 12 bases of the junction left unmatched. The CDR3 sequence: CASSFLVRGRFTEAFF. In DNA form, the CDR3 reads TGTGCCAGCAGTTTCTTAGTGAGGGGGCGGTTTACTGAAGCTTTCTTT.

The chain uses TRBV12-5 and TRBJ1-3; D uncertain. This CDR3 spans 13 amino acids. The germline V gene has CDR1 LGHNT and CDR2 FRNRAP. The V end was cut by 6 bases, the J end by 0 bases, with 6 bases between. As DNA, the CDR3 is TGTGCTAGTGGGCTGAGCTCTGGAAACACCATATATTTT. Its protein product is CASGLSSGNTIYF.

The V call is TRBV6-5, the J call TRBJ2-3; 8 nucleotides line up with TRBD1. Trimming at V came to 6 bases and at J to 4 bases, leaving 9 bases not matched to a gene. CDR3 length: 15 amino acids. Germline V lookup: CDR1 MNHEY, CDR2 SVGAGI. The CDR3 sequence is CASSPGGRGADTQYF. In nucleotides, the CDR3 is TGTGCCAGCAGCCCAGGGGGCCGTGGGGCAGATACGCAGTATTTT.

The chain joins TRBV11-3 to TRBJ2-5, with D tentatively TRBD2 (5 bases). Trimming left V 5 bases short and J 2 bases short, with 15 bases between. CDR3 length: 15 residues. Per the germline V gene, CDR1 is SGHNT and CDR2 is YENEEA. CDR3 bases: TGTGCCAGCAGCACCGCGACTAAAATGCAAGAGACCCAGTACTTC. Translating it yields CASSTATKMQETQYF.

V usage is TRBV24-1 and J usage is TRBJ2-7, with no clear D. V was shortened by 3 bases and J by 7 bases, with 9 bases between the two germline ends. The CDR3 contains 12 residues. Germline loops: CDR1 KGHDR, CDR2 SFDVKD. The CDR3 DNA is TGTGCCACCAGTGATCCTAACCTGGAGCAGTACTTC. Translated: CATSDPNLEQYF.

This clone was observed once. CDR3 loop: CASSPTLAGAAYEQYF. CDR3 DNA: TGTGCCAGCAGTCCCACTCTAGCGGGAGCCGCCTACGAGCAGTACTTC. The chain carries TRBV27 and TRBJ2-7; TRBD2 matches 10 bases. Germline V gene lookup returns CDR1 MNHEY and CDR2 SMNVEV (reference sequence). The CDR3 contains 16 residues. V shed 5 bases and J 2 bases; nucleotides not matched to a gene: 9.

V is TRBV2 and J is TRBJ2-2, with D hard to call. The ends were cut back, 10 bases at V and 4 bases at J, with 19 bases in the middle. Germline V gene lookup returns CDR1 SNHLY and CDR2 FYNNEI. The CDR3 extends over 15 amino acids. CDR3 coding DNA: TGTGCCACCCCGTCCCCTGGGCGTGGCACCGGGGAGCTGTTTTTT. Translated, it gives CATPSPGRGTGELFF.

V and J are TRBV24-1 and TRBJ2-7; 13 bases match TRBD2. Trimming removed 5 bases from V and 6 bases from J; junction bases left unmatched: 3. The CDR3 runs 14 residues. Per germline, CDR1 KGHDR and CDR2 SFDVKD. CDR3 coding DNA: TGTGCCACCAGTGGGACTAGCGGGAGTATCGAGCAGTACTTC. Translating gives CATSGTSGSIEQYF.

The chain links TRBV7-8 to TRBJ1-2; D may be TRBD1 (6 bases). V gave up 2 bases and J gave up 0 bases, with 16 bases separating them. The germline V gene has CDR1 SGHVS and CDR2 FQNEAQ. The CDR3 has 17 residues. CDR3 loop: CASSLWAGEMANYGYTF. DNA for the CDR3: TGTGCCAGCAGCTTATGGGCAGGGGAAATGGCTAACTATGGCTACACCTTC.

The chain couples TRBV19 to TRBJ1-2; no clear D gene. Trimming stripped 5 bases from V and 7 bases from J, with 17 bases between. Germline CDR1 is LNHDA and CDR2 is SQIVND (reference sequence). CDR3 size: 14 residues. CDR3 loop: CASSRSPLLSGYTF. The CDR3 nucleotides are TGTGCCAGTAGTCGGTCTCCCCTCCTCTCTGGCTACACCTTC.

This CDR3 reads CSARRQGGDTF. The CDR3 coding sequence is TGCAGTGCTAGAAGACAGGGCGGGGACACCTTC. The chain links TRBV20-1 to TRBJ1-2; 7 nucleotides agree with TRBD1. CDR3 length: 11 residues. Germline V gene data show CDR1 as DFQATT and CDR2 as SNEGSKA (reference sequence). V lost 2 bases, J lost 12 bases, and 6 bases stayed unmatched.

The V call is TRBV29-1, the J call TRBJ1-4; D possibly corresponds to TRBD1 (5 bases). The length of the CDR3 is 13 residues. The germline V and J ends were trimmed by 7 bases and 6 bases, with 15 bases remaining between them. The V gene's germline CDR1 is SQVTM and CDR2 ANQGSEA. The CDR3 here is CSGSRGVDEKLFF. CDR3 nucleotide sequence: TGCAGCGGCAGTCGGGGGGTGGATGAAAAACTGTTTTTT.

The chain carries TRBV9 and TRBJ1-2, with D maybe TRBD1 (5 bases). Germline-derived CDR1 and CDR2 are SGDLS and YYNGEE. The CDR3 is 12 residues long. V lost 3 bases to trimming and J lost 4 bases, with 7 bases between them. CDR3 sequence: CASSGDSYGYTF. The CDR3, as DNA: TGTGCCAGCAGCGGCGACAGCTATGGCTACACCTTC.

The CDR3 is CASSPSLGAEDDEQFF. CDR3 DNA: TGTGCCAGCAGCCCATCGTTGGGGGCCGAGGATGATGAGCAGTTCTTC. The V call is TRBV5-4, the J call TRBJ2-1, with TRBD1 as a possible D gene (6 bases). Trimming stripped 4 bases from V and 8 bases from J, with 22 bases between. This CDR3 contains 16 residues. Germline CDR1 is SGHNT and CDR2 is YYREEE (reference sequence).

Written as DNA, the CDR3 is TGTGCCAGCAGCCCCAATTATGAGCAGTTCTTC. Residues: CASSPNYEQFF. The chain employs TRBV6-5 and TRBJ2-1; no reliable D call. The V gene lost 6 bases and the J gene lost 8 bases, with 8 bases spanning the gap. The CDR3 is 11 amino acids. The germline V gene encodes CDR1 MNHEY and CDR2 SVGAGI.

The V call is TRBV5-1, the J call TRBJ2-7; D possibly corresponds to TRBD2 (6 bases). The V end was cut by 0 bases, the J end by 1 base, with 17 bases between. The CDR3 is 17 amino acids. CDR1 is SGHRS and CDR2 is YFSETQ in the germline V gene. Here the CDR3 DNA reads TGCGCCAGCAGCTTGGAACGGGGGAGAAGAGGATCCTACGAGCAGTACTTC. This translates into CASSLERGRRGSYEQYF.

The V and J genes are TRBV6-5 and TRBJ1-6; D might be TRBD1 (6 bases). The V and J ends lost 0 bases and 9 bases respectively, with 12 bases between them. CDR3 length equals 15 residues. Germline CDR1 reads MNHEY; CDR2 reads SVGAGI. CDR3 nucleotides: TGTGCCAGCAGTTACTCGGGGACACCCAGTTCACCCCTCCACTTT. Its translation: CASSYSGTPSSPLHF.

CDR3 in DNA: TGCGCCAGCAGCTTGGCCTTGCAGGGGGCTAATTCACCCCTCCACTTT. Protein product: CASSLALQGANSPLHF. The J gene is TRBJ1-6, the V gene TRBV5-1; 8 bases match TRBD1. V trimming: 0 bases; J trimming: 6 bases; junction bases outside the gene matches: 5. The CDR3 length is 16 residues. Germline CDR1 reads SGHRS; CDR2 reads YFSETQ.

V usage is TRBV12-3 or TRBV12-4 and J usage is TRBJ2-7; no definite D call. This CDR3 comprises 12 residues. Trimming pared 2 bases from V and 7 bases from J, leaving 9 bases between. The CDR3 nucleotides read TGTGCCAGCAGTTTATTTGGAGATGAGCAGTACTTC. It yields the protein CASSLFGDEQYF.

In this sample, this clone turned up a few times. The chain joins TRBV2 to TRBJ1-6; possible D gene TRBD1, 6 bases. CDR1 and CDR2 from the germline V gene are SNHLY and FYNNEI. This CDR3 contains 15 residues. Trimming cost V 6 bases and J 0 bases, with 9 bases left between them. The CDR3 nucleotides are TGTGCCAGCAGGCAGGGGAGCTCCTATAATTCACCCCTCCACTTT. Translating gives CASRQGSSYNSPLHF.

The table lists this clone with a few counts. The J gene is TRBJ1-5, the V gene TRBV2, with D hard to call. The germline V gene encodes CDR1 SNHLY and CDR2 FYNNEI. The CDR3 consists of 14 residues. The germline V and J ends were trimmed by 5 bases and 2 bases, with 10 bases remaining between them. CDR3 sequence reads: CASSSLSGNQPQHF. DNA of the CDR3: TGTGCCAGCAGTTCCCTTTCGGGCAATCAGCCCCAGCATTTT.

V usage is TRBV19 and J usage is TRBJ2-2, with TRBD1 matching over 8 bases. V lost 4 bases and J lost 2; bases outside the gene matches: 9. Germline V gives CDR1 LNHDA, CDR2 SQIVND (reference sequence). The CDR3 has 17 amino acids. The CDR3 protein is CASSKKPGQVNTGELFF. In nucleotides, the CDR3 is TGTGCCAGTAGTAAAAAACCGGGACAGGTAAACACCGGGGAGCTGTTTTTT.

The V call is TRBV19, the J call TRBJ1-5, with a possible D match to TRBD1 (5 bases). This CDR3 has 15 amino acids. V gave up 5 bases and J gave up 4 bases, with 15 bases separating them. Germline V gives CDR1 LNHDA, CDR2 SQIVND (reference sequence). The CDR3 coding sequence is TGTGCCAGTAGTGTTACGGGACTCACTAATCAGCCCCAGCATTTT. This translates into CASSVTGLTNQPQHF.

The chain has TRBV30 and TRBJ1-5; D not resolved. V was trimmed by 1 base and J by 3 bases, leaving 7 bases between them. The CDR3 consists of 13 residues. Germline values: CDR1 GTSNPN, CDR2 SVGIG (reference sequence). Here the CDR3 reads CAWSGGFNQPQHF. DNA of the CDR3: TGTGCCTGGAGTGGAGGGTTCAATCAGCCCCAGCATTTT.

This clone was picked up one time. CDR3 in DNA: TGTGCCAGCACTAGAGGGGGTGTAGATACGCAGTATTTT. It specifies CASTRGGVDTQYF. The gene calls are TRBV12-3 or TRBV12-4 and TRBJ2-3, with D possibly TRBD1 on 6 matching bases. Trimming removed 7 bases from V and 5 bases from J, with 13 bases in between. CDR3 size: 13 residues.

J is TRBJ1-2 and V is TRBV4-2, with 8 bases aligning to TRBD1. This CDR3 spans 14 amino acids. CDR1 and CDR2 from the germline V gene are LGHNA and YNFKEQ. Losses at the gene ends were 1 base for V and 4 bases for J; bases not matched to a gene: 2. This CDR3 is CASSQGTGPYGYTF. The CDR3, as DNA: TGTGCCAGCAGCCAAGGGACAGGGCCCTATGGCTACACCTTC.

V is TRBV7-8 and J is TRBJ2-5, with 10 bases that match TRBD2. The ends lost 6 bases at V and 0 bases at J; junction bases unmatched: 7. This CDR3 spans 16 amino acids. Germline V gives CDR1 SGHVS, CDR2 FQNEAQ. The CDR3 reads CASRPSGRVYQETQYF. CDR3 nucleotides: TGTGCCAGCAGACCTAGCGGGAGAGTGTACCAAGAGACCCAGTACTTC.

The rearrangement joins TRBV25-1 to TRBJ2-7; the match to TRBD2 covers 9 bases. CDR1 and CDR2 (germline): MGHDK, SYGVNS. The CDR3 runs 15 residues. Trimming cost V 3 bases and J 5 bases; bases outside gene matches: 8. CDR3 nucleotides: TGTGCCAGCAGTGAGTCGGCGGGAGGGCCCCACGAGCAGTACTTC. This sequence encodes CASSESAGGPHEQYF.